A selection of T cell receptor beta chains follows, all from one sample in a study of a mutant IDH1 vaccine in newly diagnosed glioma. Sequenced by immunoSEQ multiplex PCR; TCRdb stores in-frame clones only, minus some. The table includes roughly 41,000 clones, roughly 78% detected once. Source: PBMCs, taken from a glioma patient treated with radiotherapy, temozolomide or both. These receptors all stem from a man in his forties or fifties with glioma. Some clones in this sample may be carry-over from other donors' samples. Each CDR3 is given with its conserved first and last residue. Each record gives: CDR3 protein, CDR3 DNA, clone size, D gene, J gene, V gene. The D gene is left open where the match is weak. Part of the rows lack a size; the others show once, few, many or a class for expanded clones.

CDR3 protein: CAISDPPLLGTEAFF; CDR3 DNA: TGTGCCATCAGTGACCCCCCCCTCTTGGGTACTGAAGCTTTCTTT; clone size: .; D gene: .; J gene: TRBJ1-1; V gene: TRBV10-3
CDR3 protein: CASSLVGEAFF; CDR3 DNA: TGTGCCAGCAGCTTGGTCGGTGAAGCTTTCTTT; clone size: .; D gene: .; J gene: TRBJ1-1; V gene: TRBV5-6
CDR3 protein: CAWSSGFASPKETQYF; CDR3 DNA: TGTGCCTGGAGTTCTGGTTTCGCTAGCCCGAAAGAGACCCAGTACTTC; clone size: .; D gene: .; J gene: TRBJ2-5; V gene: TRBV30
CDR3 protein: CASSLESTNEKLFF; CDR3 DNA: TGTGCCAGCAGTTTAGAGTCAACTAATGAAAAACTGTTTTTT; clone size: .; D gene: .; J gene: TRBJ1-4; V gene: TRBV27
CDR3 protein: CASTSYDRWYEQYF; CDR3 DNA: TGTGCCAGCACCTCTTACGACAGGTGGTACGAGCAGTACTTC; clone size: .; D gene: .; J gene: TRBJ2-7; V gene: TRBV5-6
CDR3 protein: CASSAGTLSTDTQYF; CDR3 DNA: TGTGCCAGCAGCGCCGGGACACTGAGCACAGATACGCAGTATTTT; clone size: few; D gene: .; J gene: TRBJ2-3; V gene: TRBV2
CDR3 protein: CASSQDGHRGGETQYF; CDR3 DNA: TGCGCCAGCAGCCAAGATGGGCACAGGGGGGGAGAGACCCAGTACTTC; clone size: .; D gene: .; J gene: TRBJ2-5; V gene: TRBV4-3
CDR3 protein: CVRSFQGAVDGYTF; CDR3 DNA: TGTGTCAGAAGCTTCCAGGGGGCAGTAGACGGCTACACCTTC; clone size: .; D gene: .; J gene: TRBJ1-2; V gene: TRBV7-5
CDR3 protein: CASSHAGGRGTGELFF; CDR3 DNA: TGTGCCAGCAGCCATGCAGGGGGTCGTGGCACCGGGGAGCTGTTTTTT; clone size: .; D gene: TRBD1; J gene: TRBJ2-2; V gene: TRBV16
CDR3 protein: CASSPSEGTGRGYTF; CDR3 DNA: TGTGCCAGCTCACCGAGCGAAGGGACAGGGCGCGGCTACACCTTC; clone size: .; D gene: TRBD1; J gene: TRBJ1-2; V gene: TRBV18
CDR3 protein: CAISESNSYKGETQYF; CDR3 DNA: TGTGCCATCAGTGAGTCGAACTCTTACAAAGGGGAGACCCAGTACTTC; clone size: .; D gene: .; J gene: TRBJ2-5; V gene: TRBV10-3
CDR3 protein: CASSPEAGVQQYF; CDR3 DNA: TGTGCCAGCTCACCCGAAGCGGGGGTGCAGCAGTACTTC; clone size: once; D gene: TRBD2; J gene: TRBJ2-7; V gene: TRBV18
CDR3 protein: CASSWDRTNNSPLHF; CDR3 DNA: TGTGCCAGCAGCTGGGACAGGACCAATAATTCACCCCTCCACTTT; clone size: few; D gene: TRBD1; J gene: TRBJ1-6; V gene: TRBV11-2
CDR3 protein: CASSPGTAAGNTIYF; CDR3 DNA: TGTGCTAGCAGCCCTGGGACAGCCGCTGGAAACACCATATATTTT; clone size: .; D gene: TRBD1; J gene: TRBJ1-3; V gene: TRBV7-7
CDR3 protein: CASSQDWGARANVLTF; CDR3 DNA: TGCGCCAGCAGCCAAGATTGGGGGGCAAGAGCCAACGTCCTGACTTTC; clone size: .; D gene: .; J gene: TRBJ2-6; V gene: TRBV4-1
CDR3 protein: CSASPQFF; CDR3 DNA: TGCAGTGCTTCCCCGCAGTTCTTC; clone size: .; D gene: .; J gene: TRBJ2-1; V gene: TRBV20-1
CDR3 protein: CASSPSPRGTYYGYTF; CDR3 DNA: TGTGCCAGCAGCCCATCCCCGAGGGGCACATACTATGGCTACACCTTC; clone size: .; D gene: .; J gene: TRBJ1-2; V gene: TRBV9
CDR3 protein: CASGDSLNTGELFF; CDR3 DNA: TGTGCCAGCGGGGACAGCTTGAACACCGGGGAGCTGTTTTTT; clone size: .; D gene: TRBD1; J gene: TRBJ2-2; V gene: TRBV6-4
CDR3 protein: CASSIRSLGEQYF; CDR3 DNA: TGTGCCAGTAGTATCAGGTCCTTGGGCGAGCAGTACTTC; clone size: few; D gene: .; J gene: TRBJ2-7; V gene: TRBV19
CDR3 protein: CASSQAPTTGETQYF; CDR3 DNA: TGCGCCAGCAGCCAAGCCCCCACCACCGGAGAGACCCAGTACTTC; clone size: .; D gene: .; J gene: TRBJ2-5; V gene: TRBV4-1
CDR3 protein: CASSPNYDANYGYTF; CDR3 DNA: TGTGCCAGCAGCCCTAACTACGATGCCAACTATGGCTACACCTTC; clone size: .; D gene: .; J gene: TRBJ1-2; V gene: TRBV11-2
CDR3 protein: CASSYSGFLSPLHF; CDR3 DNA: TGTGCCAGCAGTTACTCAGGGTTTCTTTCACCCCTCCACTTT; clone size: once; D gene: .; J gene: TRBJ1-6; V gene: TRBV6-5
CDR3 protein: CASSYDRNTEAFF; CDR3 DNA: TGTGCCAGCAGCTACGACAGGAACACTGAAGCTTTCTTT; clone size: .; D gene: .; J gene: TRBJ1-1; V gene: TRBV2
CDR3 protein: CASSLAPGVQETQYF; CDR3 DNA: TGTGCTAGCAGCTTAGCGCCGGGGGTCCAAGAGACCCAGTACTTC; clone size: .; D gene: .; J gene: TRBJ2-5; V gene: TRBV7-7
CDR3 protein: CASSDWRGKDEKLFF; CDR3 DNA: TGCGCCAGCAGTGATTGGCGGGGGAAGGATGAAAAACTGTTTTTT; clone size: .; D gene: .; J gene: TRBJ1-4; V gene: TRBV4-1
CDR3 protein: CASSNPGQGNEKLFF; CDR3 DNA: TGTGCCAGCAGCAACCCGGGACAGGGGAATGAAAAACTGTTTTTT; clone size: .; D gene: TRBD1; J gene: TRBJ1-4; V gene: TRBV6-5
CDR3 protein: CASSAGQNTGELFF; CDR3 DNA: TGCGCCAGCAGCGCTGGACAGAACACCGGGGAGCTGTTTTTT; clone size: few; D gene: .; J gene: TRBJ2-2; V gene: TRBV5-1
CDR3 protein: CASSLFETQYF; CDR3 DNA: TGTGCCAGCAGCTTATTTGAGACCCAGTACTTC; clone size: .; D gene: .; J gene: TRBJ2-5; V gene: TRBV7-8
CDR3 protein: CASSLIREETQYF; CDR3 DNA: TGTGCCAGCAGCTTGATCAGGGAAGAGACCCAGTACTTC; clone size: .; D gene: .; J gene: TRBJ2-5; V gene: TRBV7-2
CDR3 protein: CASSLGGFSNEQYF; CDR3 DNA: TGTGCCAGCAGCTTAGGGGGGTTCAGCAACGAGCAGTACTTC; clone size: few; D gene: .; J gene: TRBJ2-7; V gene: TRBV7-2
CDR3 protein: CASSPFGQGAPYEQYF; CDR3 DNA: TGTGCCAGTAGTCCATTCGGACAGGGAGCCCCCTACGAGCAGTACTTC; clone size: .; D gene: TRBD1; J gene: TRBJ2-7; V gene: TRBV19
CDR3 protein: CASRTTYEQYF; CDR3 DNA: TGTGCCAGTAGGACTACCTACGAGCAGTACTTC; clone size: .; D gene: .; J gene: TRBJ2-7; V gene: TRBV19
CDR3 protein: CASSFTRGRNEQFF; CDR3 DNA: TGTGCCAGCAGTTTTACGAGAGGGCGAAATGAGCAGTTCTTC; clone size: once; D gene: .; J gene: TRBJ2-1; V gene: TRBV27
CDR3 protein: CASSLKRGSNQPQHF; CDR3 DNA: TGTGCCAGCAGCTTGAAAAGGGGAAGCAATCAGCCCCAGCATTTT; clone size: .; D gene: .; J gene: TRBJ1-5; V gene: TRBV11-1
CDR3 protein: CASSPPAGGQGLLGVGYTF; CDR3 DNA: TGTGCCAGTAGTCCCCCGGCCGGGGGACAGGGATTACTTGGGGTAGGCTACACCTTC; clone size: once; D gene: TRBD1; J gene: TRBJ1-2; V gene: TRBV19
CDR3 protein: CASSHNRQGGTEAFF; CDR3 DNA: TGCGCCAGCAGCCATAATAGACAGGGGGGAACTGAAGCTTTCTTT; clone size: .; D gene: TRBD1; J gene: TRBJ1-1; V gene: TRBV4-1
CDR3 protein: CAWTRGGGYTF; CDR3 DNA: TGTGCCTGGACACGCGGTGGGGGCTACACCTTC; clone size: .; D gene: .; J gene: TRBJ1-2; V gene: TRBV30
CDR3 protein: CASSQGLDGYTF; CDR3 DNA: TGTGCCAGCAGTCAGGGGTTGGATGGCTACACCTTC; clone size: .; D gene: .; J gene: TRBJ1-2; V gene: TRBV6-5
CDR3 protein: CASSPREGGYTF; CDR3 DNA: TGTGCCAGTAGTCCCAGGGAAGGTGGCTACACCTTC; clone size: .; D gene: .; J gene: TRBJ1-2; V gene: TRBV19
CDR3 protein: CAWGLGGSNQPQHF; CDR3 DNA: TGTGCCTGGGGGTTGGGGGGGAGCAATCAGCCCCAGCATTTT; clone size: .; D gene: .; J gene: TRBJ1-5; V gene: TRBV30
CDR3 protein: CAISDKTGGNTEAFF; CDR3 DNA: TGTGCCATCAGTGACAAGACAGGTGGAAACACTGAAGCTTTCTTT; clone size: .; D gene: .; J gene: TRBJ1-1; V gene: TRBV10-3
CDR3 protein: CASSEHRGRRSTDTQYF; CDR3 DNA: TGTGCCAGCAGTGAGCACAGGGGGCGACGAAGCACAGATACGCAGTATTTT; clone size: .; D gene: TRBD1; J gene: TRBJ2-3; V gene: TRBV6-1
CDR3 protein: CASSFRGPGANVLTF; CDR3 DNA: TGTGCCAGCAGCTTCAGAGGCCCTGGGGCCAACGTCCTGACTTTC; clone size: .; D gene: .; J gene: TRBJ2-6; V gene: TRBV5-4
CDR3 protein: CASSKTAGNMNTEAFF; CDR3 DNA: TGTGCCAGTAGTAAGACGGCAGGGAACATGAACACTGAAGCTTTCTTT; clone size: .; D gene: .; J gene: TRBJ1-1; V gene: TRBV19
CDR3 protein: CAWSAGTGDYGQYF; CDR3 DNA: TGTGCCTGGAGTGCAGGGACAGGGGACTACGGGCAGTACTTC; clone size: .; D gene: TRBD1; J gene: TRBJ2-7; V gene: TRBV30